A selection of T cell receptor beta chains follows, all from one sample in a study of neurological immune-mediated disorders. TCRdb analysed the 5' RACE reads with MiXCR anew, one entry per CDR3 protein. The sample comprises about 74,000 distinct CDR3 sequences, roughly 5.5% of which are singletons, and about 7.4% rests with the top ten. The specimen was PBMCs. These receptors all come from a man aged 18-30 years with multiple sclerosis. CDR3s include the opening cysteine and the closing phenylalanine or tryptophan. Each record gives: J gene, V gene, D gene, CDR3 protein. A D gene is named only where the DNA matches it firmly.

j_call: TRBJ1-5; v_call: TRBV28; d_call: .; cdr3_aa: CASSPRWLTQRGFNREPQHF
j_call: TRBJ2-1; v_call: TRBV12-3/TRBV12-4; d_call: .; cdr3_aa: CASSLVLLSSWDYSDHNEQFF
j_call: TRBJ2-3; v_call: TRBV5-5; d_call: TRBD1; cdr3_aa: CASRQGVGTDTQYF
j_call: TRBJ2-5; v_call: TRBV21-1; d_call: .; cdr3_aa: CASSKIDRLQETQYF
j_call: TRBJ2-3; v_call: TRBV7-8; d_call: TRBD2; cdr3_aa: CASSKSSSGRIDTQYF
j_call: TRBJ1-1; v_call: TRBV5-1; d_call: TRBD1; cdr3_aa: CASSLARQGNTEAFF
j_call: TRBJ1-2; v_call: TRBV5-1; d_call: .; cdr3_aa: CASSLGTIRYGYTF
j_call: TRBJ2-1; v_call: TRBV7-8; d_call: .; cdr3_aa: CASSLAMGSYNEQFF
j_call: TRBJ1-6; v_call: TRBV2; d_call: TRBD1; cdr3_aa: CASRGTGGNSPLHF
j_call: TRBJ2-1; v_call: TRBV6-6; d_call: TRBD2; cdr3_aa: CASSYGRTSRHNEQFF
j_call: TRBJ1-2; v_call: TRBV7-2; d_call: .; cdr3_aa: CASSRNTGTLYGYTF
j_call: TRBJ2-1; v_call: TRBV19; d_call: .; cdr3_aa: CASRRAGSYNEQFF
j_call: TRBJ2-2; v_call: TRBV7-2; d_call: .; cdr3_aa: CASSRRRVLQPPGELFF
j_call: TRBJ1-3; v_call: TRBV7-2; d_call: .; cdr3_aa: CASSLAISGNTIYF
j_call: TRBJ1-1; v_call: TRBV20-1; d_call: .; cdr3_aa: CSARDEGRNTEAFF
j_call: TRBJ2-1; v_call: TRBV7-2; d_call: TRBD2; cdr3_aa: CASSLGGTSGRNNEQFF
j_call: TRBJ2-3; v_call: TRBV27; d_call: .; cdr3_aa: CASSLSLGADTQYF
j_call: TRBJ2-5; v_call: TRBV9; d_call: .; cdr3_aa: CASSVGHLGETQYF
j_call: TRBJ2-3; v_call: TRBV15; d_call: TRBD2; cdr3_aa: CATSRWGRGDTDTQYF
j_call: TRBJ2-7; v_call: TRBV9; d_call: .; cdr3_aa: CASSRYGTGSYEQYF
j_call: TRBJ2-1; v_call: TRBV11-2; d_call: TRBD2; cdr3_aa: CASSWTSGGANEQFF
j_call: TRBJ2-7; v_call: TRBV20-1; d_call: TRBD1; cdr3_aa: CSARDSGGVGYEQYF
j_call: TRBJ1-1; v_call: TRBV7-8; d_call: TRBD1; cdr3_aa: CASSKDRVNTEAFF
j_call: TRBJ1-4; v_call: TRBV20-1; d_call: .; cdr3_aa: CSASLAIGQLNEKLFF
j_call: TRBJ2-1; v_call: TRBV7-2; d_call: .; cdr3_aa: CASTPWVDPNEQFF
j_call: TRBJ2-7; v_call: TRBV6-1; d_call: .; cdr3_aa: CASSATGSEQYF
j_call: TRBJ2-7; v_call: TRBV6-1; d_call: .; cdr3_aa: CASRDLKGRNEQYF
j_call: TRBJ1-1; v_call: TRBV11-2; d_call: TRBD1; cdr3_aa: CASSFGTGETTEAFF
j_call: TRBJ2-7; v_call: TRBV6-1; d_call: .; cdr3_aa: CASRPGGYEQYF
j_call: TRBJ2-3; v_call: TRBV9; d_call: .; cdr3_aa: CASSVAPSAGDTQYF
j_call: TRBJ2-1; v_call: TRBV29-1; d_call: .; cdr3_aa: CSVEPGAGPYNEQFF
j_call: TRBJ1-5; v_call: TRBV20-1; d_call: .; cdr3_aa: CSAPRFNQPQHF
j_call: TRBJ2-3; v_call: TRBV20-1; d_call: .; cdr3_aa: CSAPPDPGGDTQYF
j_call: TRBJ1-2; v_call: TRBV9; d_call: .; cdr3_aa: CASTLAGGQTYGYTF
j_call: TRBJ1-5; v_call: TRBV5-6; d_call: .; cdr3_aa: CASSLRGSDQPQHF
j_call: TRBJ1-1; v_call: TRBV7-2; d_call: TRBD1; cdr3_aa: CATRTGGMNTEAFF
j_call: TRBJ1-4; v_call: TRBV12-3/TRBV12-4; d_call: .; cdr3_aa: CASTPGRGGREKLFF
j_call: TRBJ2-1; v_call: TRBV7-2; d_call: .; cdr3_aa: CASSLIYNEQFF
j_call: TRBJ2-7; v_call: TRBV7-8; d_call: TRBD2; cdr3_aa: CASSGKRGTIPLIYEQYF
j_call: TRBJ2-7; v_call: TRBV5-1; d_call: .; cdr3_aa: CASSGPSAYEQYF
j_call: TRBJ2-4; v_call: TRBV6-5; d_call: .; cdr3_aa: CASRDWKNIQYF
j_call: TRBJ2-3; v_call: TRBV5-1; d_call: TRBD2; cdr3_aa: CASSLALSGLAGEQDTQYF
j_call: TRBJ2-2; v_call: TRBV7-2; d_call: TRBD2; cdr3_aa: CASSSNLAGVLTGELFF
j_call: TRBJ1-2; v_call: TRBV3-1; d_call: TRBD1; cdr3_aa: CASSQRTGQWGYTF
j_call: TRBJ2-3; v_call: TRBV12-3/TRBV12-4; d_call: .; cdr3_aa: CASSLVGTFGADTQYF
j_call: TRBJ1-2; v_call: TRBV10-2; d_call: .; cdr3_aa: CASSESTAGDGYGYTF
j_call: TRBJ2-1; v_call: TRBV7-2; d_call: TRBD1; cdr3_aa: CASSWDRGPYNEQFF
j_call: TRBJ1-5; v_call: TRBV19; d_call: .; cdr3_aa: CATNEGLNQPQHF
j_call: TRBJ1-5; v_call: TRBV12-3/TRBV12-4; d_call: .; cdr3_aa: CASSLKGFRQPQHF
j_call: TRBJ2-1; v_call: TRBV5-1; d_call: .; cdr3_aa: CASSLAWADYNEQFF
j_call: TRBJ2-7; v_call: TRBV5-1; d_call: TRBD1; cdr3_aa: CASSYMGQGGDEQYF
j_call: TRBJ1-3; v_call: TRBV5-1; d_call: .; cdr3_aa: CASSLGTASGNTIYF
j_call: TRBJ1-2; v_call: TRBV2; d_call: .; cdr3_aa: CASSVERDYGYTF
j_call: TRBJ1-3; v_call: TRBV20-1; d_call: .; cdr3_aa: CSAPRRVEDTIYF
j_call: TRBJ1-5; v_call: TRBV10-3; d_call: TRBD1; cdr3_aa: CAISEGQGIQPQNF
j_call: TRBJ1-1; v_call: TRBV6-2/TRBV6-3; d_call: .; cdr3_aa: CASRHVYYRVDTEAFF
j_call: TRBJ1-5; v_call: TRBV10-3; d_call: .; cdr3_aa: CAIKQGGSNQPQHF
j_call: TRBJ2-3; v_call: TRBV3-1; d_call: .; cdr3_aa: CASSQVYRASTDTQYF
j_call: TRBJ2-7; v_call: TRBV7-6; d_call: TRBD1; cdr3_aa: CASSLTAGQGSEQYF